The source of this T cell receptor beta chain is a study of glioma-infiltrating T cells. Study-level findings and limits: Gliomas, especially low-grade, showed above-expected tissue-blood divergence; non-neoplastic patients showed below. Very few CDR3 sequences were shared between tissue and blood.

With regard to this clonotype: The antigen is unknown.

The germline V and J ends were trimmed by 8 bases and 2 bases, with 14 bases remaining between them. From germline, CDR1 is MDHEN and CDR2 SYDVKM. The CDR3 consists of 14 residues. The iRepertoire nested amplicon-rescue multiplex PCR amplified TCR alpha and beta CDR3s from RNA. For one-step reverse transcription and amplification, about 85-400 ng of tissue mRNA or PBMC total RNA was used. Using its own MiXCR run on the multiplex PCR reads, TCRdb lists one record per CDR3 protein. The table lists about 140,000 distinct CDR3 sequences, 30% to 40% of them singletons, with around 18% in the top ten. This receptor was identified in a human donor with low-grade glioma or glioblastoma, undergoing nonglioma brain surgery, or in good health (not recorded which). Sequencing used glioma tissue, nonneoplastic brain tissue, or PBMCs (not recorded which). This chain connects TRBV28 to TRBJ2-3, with a tentative D call TRBD1 (5 bases). Here the CDR3 DNA reads TGTGCCAGCTGGGGCAGAATAAACACAGATACGCAGTATTTT. Translated: CASWGRINTDTQYF.